The 19 T cell receptor beta chains listed next were all sequenced from one sample in a study of cytomegalovirus exposure and HLA in healthy donors. PCR was performed using 60 Vbeta and 13 Jbeta primers. Assay used: immunoSEQ multiplex PCR; TCRdb lists only in-frame clones, some missing. The profile shows some 150,000 clones, about 73% of them singletons. Sequencing was carried out using PBMCs. The receptor set was obtained from a man in his forties in good health and CMV-seropositive.

The rearrangement joins TRBV9 to TRBJ2-2; the match to TRBD1 covers 8 bases. The CDR3 runs 15 residues. J lost 7 bases, V lost 3 bases, and 8 bases had no gene match. Germline CDR1 SGDLS, CDR2 YYNGEE. The CDR3 DNA reads as TGTGCCAGCAGCGCAGGGGGCTTCGGGGGCGGGGAGCTGTTTTTT. Translated, it gives CASSAGGFGGGELFF. The full variable domain, completed using reference TRBV9 and TRBJ2-2, is DSGVTQTPKHLITATGQRVTLRCSPRSGDLSVYWYQQSLDQGLQFLIQYYNGEERAKGNILERFSAQQFPDLHSELNLSSLELGDSALYFCASSAGGFGGGELFFGEGSRLTVL.

Written as DNA, the CDR3 is TGTGCCAGCAGAGGACGGGGGGACGAGCAGTACTTC. Amino acids: CASRGRGDEQYF. The chain joins TRBV11-3 to TRBJ2-7; 7 bases fit TRBD2. Germline CDR1 is SGHNT and CDR2 is YENEEA. The CDR3 sequence is 12 residues long. With V trimmed by 6 bases and J by 5 bases, 4 bases remained unmatched.

The chain carries TRBV4-2 and TRBJ1-4; the match to TRBD1 covers 11 bases. Trimming cost V 0 bases and J 8 bases; bases outside gene matches: 11. There are 18 residues in the CDR3. Looked up from germline, CDR1 is LGHNA and CDR2 is YNFKEQ. The CDR3 spells CASSQETGQGVVREKLFF. CDR3 nucleotides: TGTGCCAGCAGCCAAGAGACGGGACAGGGGGTGGTTAGAGAAAAACTGTTTTTT.

V is TRBV27 and J is TRBJ1-2, with 7 bases matching TRBD1. V lost 3 bases, J lost 4 bases, and 8 bases stayed unmatched. The CDR3 spans 15 residues. Germline V gives CDR1 MNHEY, CDR2 SMNVEV (reference sequence). The CDR3 DNA follows: TGTGCCAGCAGTTTCAGGGGGAGTTCCAGCTATGGCTACACCTTC. Protein sequence: CASSFRGSSSYGYTF.

The V gene is TRBV11-3, the J gene TRBJ2-7; D is undetermined. Per germline, CDR1 SGHNT and CDR2 YENEEA. Trimming removed 1 base from V and 0 bases from J, with 10 bases in between. This CDR3 has 15 amino acids. This chain's CDR3 is CASSLAPGSSYEQYF. The CDR3 bases are TGTGCCAGCAGCTTAGCCCCGGGTAGCTCCTACGAGCAGTACTTC. The variable domain in full, with the rest retrieved from reference TRBV11-3 and TRBJ2-7, is EAGVVQSPRYKIIEKKQPVAFWCNPISGHNTLYWYLQNLGQGPELLIRYENEEAVDDSQLPKDRFSAERLKGVDSTLKIQPAELGDSAVYLCASSLAPGSSYEQYFGPGTRLTVT.

For the CDR3, the DNA is TGCGCCAGCAGCTTTTTAACAGGGCGTAATTCACCCCTCCACTTT. It yields the protein CASSFLTGRNSPLHF. The J gene is TRBJ1-6, the V gene TRBV5-1; D is perhaps TRBD1 (6 bases). The V gene's germline CDR1 is SGHRS and CDR2 YFSETQ. This CDR3 has 15 residues. Trimming took off 2 bases at V and 6 bases at J, with 12 bases between the two ends. The whole variable domain, remainder taken from reference TRBV5-1 and TRBJ1-6, is KAGVTQTPRYLIKTRGQQVTLSCSPISGHRSVSWYQQTPGQGLQFLFEYFSETQRNKGNFPGRFSGRQFSNSRSEMNVSTLELGDSALYLCASSFLTGRNSPLHFGNGTRLTVT.

J is TRBJ1-3 and V is TRBV11-2; D gene ambiguous. The germline gives CDR1 SGHAT, CDR2 FQNNGV. V was shortened by 0 bases and J by 6 bases, with 9 bases between the two germline ends. The CDR3 contains 14 residues. DNA of the CDR3: TGTGCCAGCAGCTTAGAGTGGGAGACAAACACCATATATTTT. Protein sequence: CASSLEWETNTIYF.

The gene calls are TRBV28 and TRBJ1-5; 7 nucleotides agree with TRBD1. CDR3 length: 14 amino acids. Germline values: CDR1 MDHEN, CDR2 SYDVKM. The V gene end was trimmed by 6 bases and the J gene end by 6 bases; junction bases not matched to a gene: 8. In nucleotides, the CDR3 is TGTGCCAGCAGCCAGGAGGGGGCGGGTCAGCCCCAGCATTTT. As protein: CASSQEGAGQPQHF.

The chain couples TRBV29-1 to TRBJ2-5, with unresolved D. The CDR3 extends over 12 amino acids. V gave up 4 bases and J gave up 0 bases, with 6 bases separating them. From germline, CDR1 is SQVTM and CDR2 ANQGSEA. The CDR3 protein is CSVGSNQETQYF. Here the CDR3 DNA reads TGCAGCGTTGGGAGTAACCAAGAGACCCAGTACTTC.

This clone was recorded once. The gene calls are TRBV9 and TRBJ2-2; the D gene is possibly TRBD1 (6 bases). V was cut by 4 bases and J by 0 bases, with 10 bases left in between. The CDR3 extends over 15 amino acids. Germline values: CDR1 SGDLS, CDR2 YYNGEE. For the CDR3, the DNA is TGTGCCAGCAGCCCAAGGACAGCGAACACCGGGGAGCTGTTTTTT. This gives the protein CASSPRTANTGELFF.

The gene calls are TRBV5-1 and TRBJ2-2; 10 bases agree with TRBD2. This CDR3 is 15 amino acids long. With V trimmed by 4 bases and J by 6 bases, 6 bases remained unmatched. The germline gives CDR1 SGHRS, CDR2 YFSETQ. CDR3 nucleotides: TGCGCCAGCAGCACGCTAGCGGGAGCGTCCGGGGAGCTGTTTTTT. This codes for CASSTLAGASGELFF.

This clone was seen more than once but under ten times. The junction differs from germline at one of its ends, possibly a read error. The V and J genes are TRBV6-5 and TRBJ1-6, with D maybe TRBD1 (6 bases). There are 15 residues in the CDR3. The germline V gene has CDR1 MNHEY and CDR2 SVGAGI. The CDR3 coding sequence is TGTGCCAGCAGTTTAGGGGACACACATAATTCCCCCCTCCACTTT. Amino acids: CASSLGDTHNSPLHF.

The CDR3 nucleotides read TGTGCCAGCAGCTCGGGACAGGCTAATCAGCCCCAGCATTTT. It yields the protein CASSSGQANQPQHF. The chain has TRBV11-2 and TRBJ1-5, with TRBD1 matching 8 bases. The CDR3 length is 14 residues. Germline V gives CDR1 SGHAT, CDR2 FQNNGV. V lost 4 bases to trimming and J lost 4 bases; unmatched junction nucleotides: 3.

This clone showed up just once. The J gene is TRBJ2-2, the V gene TRBV5-1, with TRBD2 identical over 7 bases. This CDR3 is 17 amino acids long. From germline, CDR1 is SGHRS and CDR2 YFSETQ. With 0 bases clipped from V and 3 bases from J, the junction kept 8 bases outside the gene matches. The CDR3 loop is CASSLARAGEDTGELFF. The CDR3 region has the DNA TGCGCCAGCAGCTTGGCCCGGGCGGGAGAGGACACCGGGGAGCTGTTTTTT.

J is TRBJ1-2 and V is TRBV19; 7 positions match TRBD1. In germline, CDR1 is LNHDA, CDR2 SQIVND (reference sequence). The CDR3 covers 14 residues. V lost 5 bases to trimming and J lost 3 bases; unmatched junction nucleotides: 6. CDR3 amino acids: CASSPGTVYYGYTF. DNA of the CDR3: TGTGCCAGTAGTCCCGGGACAGTCTACTATGGCTACACCTTC.

V usage is TRBV9 and J usage is TRBJ1-4, with 9 bases fitting TRBD1. Trimming at V came to 6 bases and at J to 0 bases, leaving 3 bases not matched to a gene. CDR1 and CDR2 (germline): SGDLS, YYNGEE. The CDR3 sequence is 15 residues long. CDR3 bases: TGTGCCAGCACTAGACAGGGGGCAACTAATGAAAAACTGTTTTTT. Encoded protein: CASTRQGATNEKLFF.

The V call is TRBV19, the J call TRBJ1-1, with 7 bases that match TRBD1. V dropped 4 bases and J dropped 1; count of bases not matched to a gene: 12. The CDR3 spans 17 residues. Looked up from germline, CDR1 is LNHDA and CDR2 is SQIVND (reference sequence). The CDR3 DNA reads as TGTGCCAGTAGTAATACGCCAGGGCAGGGGGGGAACACTGAAGCTTTCTTT. This sequence encodes CASSNTPGQGGNTEAFF.

The rearrangement links TRBV28 to TRBJ2-5; 8 positions agree with TRBD1. Germline CDR1 is MDHEN and CDR2 is SYDVKM. The CDR3 runs 15 residues. The V and J ends lost 10 bases and 3 bases, in that order; junction bases with no gene match: 13. In DNA form, the CDR3 reads TGTGCCACCCTGGCTGGGACAGGAACTAAAGAGACCCAGTACTTC. Translating it yields CATLAGTGTKETQYF.

The chain carries TRBV6-5 and TRBJ1-1; TRBD1 is a possible D gene (5 bases). Trimming took off 5 bases at V and 0 bases at J, with 7 bases between the two ends. The V gene's germline CDR1 is MNHEY and CDR2 SVGAGI. This CDR3 region has 13 residues. The chain's CDR3 is CASSTGVNTEAFF. As DNA, the CDR3 is TGTGCCAGCAGTACGGGGGTGAACACTGAAGCTTTCTTT.